The entry below gives a single T cell receptor beta chain sequence along with its context. This sample is drawn from a study of T cell changes during pregnancy in multiple sclerosis. Germline V lookup: CDR1 LNHDA, CDR2 SQIVND (reference sequence). This CDR3 contains 13 residues. V shed 8 bases, J shed 6 bases, and the junction held 8 bases outside the gene matches. Profiled with immunoSEQ multiplex PCR; TCRdb holds only in-frame clones, not every one. This sample has 65,000 to 95,000 clones; about 94% occur once, and the top ten carry approximately 0.92%. The chain recombines TRBV19 with TRBJ1-2; 8 bases agree with TRBD1. The source is a female donor in good health, enrolled as a control in a pregnancy study. This sample comprised peripheral blood, obtained in the second trimester of pregnancy. The DNA of the CDR3 is TGTGCCAGTGCCCCTGAGACAGGGGATGGCTACACCTTC. It is translated as CASAPETGDGYTF.